The rows below give T cell receptor beta chains drawn from one sample of a study of shared clonotypes between healthy human individuals. Profiling relied on immunoSEQ multiplex PCR, and the TCRdb table lists in-frame clones only, not all of them. Of over 2 million clones in the sample, about 95% were seen once. Sequences were obtained from naive CD8+ T cells sorted from blood. The source of these receptors is a young man in good health. Each CDR3 is given with its conserved first and last residue. D genes are given only for firm matches. Not all rows give a size; the values are once, few, many and, for expanded clones, a class.

d_call	v_call	j_call	clone_size	cdr3_aa	cdr3_nt
TRBD1	TRBV9	TRBJ2-2	-	CASSGTGAGELFF	TGTGCCAGCAGCGGCACAGGGGCCGGGGAGCTGTTTTTT
-	TRBV9	TRBJ1-1	-	CASSLIGQSEAFF	TGTGCCAGCAGCCTAATTGGACAGTCTGAAGCTTTCTTT
TRBD2	TRBV11-2	TRBJ2-7	-	CASSLVEAGGSYEQYF	TGTGCCAGCAGCTTAGTAGAAGCGGGGGGGTCCTACGAGCAGTACTTC
-	TRBV25-1	TRBJ1-5	-	CASSPTGNQPQHF	TGTGCCAGCAGCCCTACAGGGAATCAGCCCCAGCATTTT
-	TRBV9	TRBJ2-2	-	CASSSLPGELFF	TGTGCCAGCAGCTCCCTCCCCGGGGAGCTGTTTTTT
-	TRBV4-1	TRBJ2-5	-	CASSQEEAGVIGETQYF	TGCGCCAGCAGCCAAGAGGAAGCAGGGGTAATTGGCGAGACCCAGTACTTC
-	TRBV5-1	TRBJ1-2	-	CASSSASDGINYGYTF	TGCGCCAGCAGTTCGGCCTCGGACGGAATTAACTATGGCTACACCTTC
TRBD1	TRBV7-9	TRBJ2-2	-	CASSPGTGETGELFF	TGTGCCAGCAGTCCAGGGACAGGGGAGACCGGGGAGCTGTTTTTT
-	TRBV27	TRBJ2-1	-	CASSETSNHNEQFF	TGTGCCAGCAGCGAAACTAGTAATCACAATGAGCAGTTCTTC
TRBD2	TRBV19	TRBJ2-7	-	CASSPGLAASYEQYF	TGTGCCAGTAGTCCGGGACTAGCGGCCTCCTACGAGCAGTACTTC
TRBD1	TRBV19	TRBJ2-7	-	CASSATGDEQYF	TGTGCCAGTAGTGCCACAGGGGACGAGCAGTACTTC
-	TRBV4-3	TRBJ2-3	-	CASSQDEGRGADTQYF	TGCGCCAGCAGCCAAGATGAGGGCAGGGGCGCAGATACGCAGTATTTT
-	TRBV9	TRBJ2-5	-	CASSVELDGPRTQYF	TGTGCCAGCAGCGTAGAATTGGACGGTCCTCGGACCCAGTACTTC
-	TRBV19	TRBJ1-4	once	CASSINGRMDGANEKLFF	TGTGCCAGTAGTATAAACGGCAGGATGGATGGGGCTAATGAAAAACTGTTTTTT
TRBD1	TRBV7-9	TRBJ2-7	once	CASGPGTGVVEQYF	TGTGCCAGCGGTCCCGGGACAGGGGTAGTCGAGCAGTACTTC
-	TRBV7-8	TRBJ2-1	-	CASSLDGVQQFF	TGTGCCAGCAGCTTAGATGGGGTCCAGCAGTTCTTC
-	TRBV5-6	TRBJ2-3	-	CASRGTSNTQYF	TGTGCCAGCAGGGGGACAAGCAATACGCAGTATTTT
TRBD2	TRBV29-1	TRBJ2-7	-	CSVQPGLSYEQYF	TGCAGCGTCCAACCGGGACTATCTTACGAGCAGTACTTC
-	TRBV7-9	TRBJ2-7	once	CASSFQLHEQYF	TGTGCCAGCAGCTTCCAGCTCCACGAGCAGTACTTC
TRBD1	TRBV27	TRBJ1-1	-	CASSPLMGTGVNTEAFF	TGTGCCAGCAGTCCACTTATGGGGACAGGGGTGAACACTGAAGCTTTCTTT
-	TRBV7-2	TRBJ2-2	-	CASRFTEWNTGELFF	TGTGCCAGCAGGTTTACAGAGTGGAACACCGGGGAGCTGTTTTTT
-	TRBV6-1	TRBJ1-6	once	CAAFDPEYNSPLHF	TGTGCCGCGTTTGATCCCGAATATAATTCACCCCTCCACTTT
-	TRBV11-2	TRBJ2-7	-	CASSLVSRSYEQYF	TGTGCCAGCAGCTTAGTCTCCCGCTCCTACGAGCAGTACTTC
TRBD1	TRBV11-2	TRBJ1-2	-	CASSWTGGNGYTF	TGTGCCAGCAGCTGGACAGGGGGCAATGGCTACACCTTC
TRBD2	TRBV6-4	TRBJ2-7	-	CASSDYEREGYEQYF	TGTGCCAGCAGTGACTACGAGCGGGAGGGCTACGAGCAGTACTTC
-	TRBV30	TRBJ2-4	once	CAWSQGLLQYF	TGTGCCTGGAGTCAAGGACTTCTTCAGTACTTC
-	TRBV5-1	TRBJ1-6	-	CASRESSYNSPLHF	TGCGCCAGCAGGGAGAGCTCCTATAATTCACCCCTCCACTTT
-	TRBV7-8	TRBJ1-2	-	CASSLVPGEQYYGYTF	TGTGCCAGCAGCTTAGTACCAGGGGAACAGTACTATGGCTACACCTTC
TRBD1	TRBV6-1	TRBJ1-1	-	CASRAGQGALTEAFF	TGTGCCAGCCGGGCCGGACAGGGGGCTTTAACTGAAGCTTTCTTT
-	TRBV19	TRBJ2-7	-	CASSPGAGYEQYF	TGTGCCAGTAGCCCAGGGGCAGGCTACGAGCAGTACTTC
-	TRBV6-1	TRBJ2-7	-	CASSEWLTPSGGQYF	TGTGCCAGCAGTGAATGGCTGACGCCTTCCGGAGGGCAGTACTTC
TRBD1	TRBV19	TRBJ2-7	-	CASSIGDRVTDEQYF	TGTGCCAGTAGCATAGGGGACAGGGTAACCGACGAGCAGTACTTC
-	TRBV5-1	TRBJ1-1	-	CASSFTGDLGAEAFF	TGCGCCAGCAGCTTCACCGGGGACCTTGGCGCTGAAGCTTTCTTT